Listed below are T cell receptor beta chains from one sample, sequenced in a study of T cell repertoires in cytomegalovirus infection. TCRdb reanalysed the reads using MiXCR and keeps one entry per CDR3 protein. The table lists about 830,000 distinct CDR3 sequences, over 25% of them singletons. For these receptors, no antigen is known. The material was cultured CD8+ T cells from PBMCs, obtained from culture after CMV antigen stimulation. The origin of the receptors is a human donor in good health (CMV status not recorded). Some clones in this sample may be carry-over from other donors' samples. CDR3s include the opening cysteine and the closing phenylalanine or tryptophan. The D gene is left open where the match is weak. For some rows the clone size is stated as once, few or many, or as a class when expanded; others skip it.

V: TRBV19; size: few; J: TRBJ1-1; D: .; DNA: TGTGCCAGTGGGTTCCCGAACACTGAAGCTTTCTTT; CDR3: CASGFPNTEAFF
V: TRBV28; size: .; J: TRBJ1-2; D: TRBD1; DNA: TGTGCCAGCGGGACAGGGAAGGGCTACACCTTC; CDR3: CASGTGKGYTF
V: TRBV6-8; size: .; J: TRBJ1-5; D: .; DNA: TGTGCCAGCAGTTACTCTGGTAAGCAGCCCCAGCATTTT; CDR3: CASSYSGKQPQHF
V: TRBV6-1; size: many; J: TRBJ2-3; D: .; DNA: TGTGCCAGCAGTTGGACAGCTAGCACAGATACGCAGTATTTT; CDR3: CASSWTASTDTQYF
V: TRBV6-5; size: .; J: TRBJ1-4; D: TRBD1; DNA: TGTGCCAGCAGTTACAAACCGGGACAGGGTGATGAAAAACTGTTTTTT; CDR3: CASSYKPGQGDEKLFF
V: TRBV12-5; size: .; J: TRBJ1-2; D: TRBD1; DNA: TGTGCTAGTGGGGGACAGGGGACCTATGGCTACACCTTC; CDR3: CASGGQGTYGYTF
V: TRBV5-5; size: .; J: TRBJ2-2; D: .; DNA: TGTGCCAGCAGCTTTTACGCGAACACCGGGGAGCTGTTTTTT; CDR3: CASSFYANTGELFF
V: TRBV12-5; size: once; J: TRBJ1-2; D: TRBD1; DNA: TGTGCTAGTGGTTCCCCCGGACAGGGTCCCTATGGCTACACCTTC; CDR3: CASGSPGQGPYGYTF
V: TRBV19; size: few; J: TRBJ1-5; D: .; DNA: TGTGCCAGTAGTATCCCATTTCCCCCAGAGGTGGGCAATCAGCCCCAGCATTTT; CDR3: CASSIPFPPEVGNQPQHF
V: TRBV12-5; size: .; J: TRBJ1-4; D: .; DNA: TGTGCTAGTGGTTTGCAGGGGCGCGCCGAAAAACTGTTTTTT; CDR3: CASGLQGRAEKLFF
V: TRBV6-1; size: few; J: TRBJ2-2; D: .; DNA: TGTGCCAGCAGTGACGGACCAACGTTGTTAAACACCGGGGAGCTGTTTTTT; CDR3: CASSDGPTLLNTGELFF
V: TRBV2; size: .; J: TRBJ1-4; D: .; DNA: TGTGCCAGCAGTGAAACCGATAGTGGTTTAGGTGAAAAACTGTTTTTT; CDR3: CASSETDSGLGEKLFF
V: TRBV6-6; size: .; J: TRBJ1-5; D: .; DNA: TGTGCCAGCAGTGGTTTGGTGGCAGGTTATAGCAATCAGCCCCAGCATTTT; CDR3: CASSGLVAGYSNQPQHF
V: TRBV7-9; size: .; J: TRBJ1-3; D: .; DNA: TGTGCCAGCAGCTACTTACAGGGTATCGATGGAAACACCATATATTTT; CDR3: CASSYLQGIDGNTIYF
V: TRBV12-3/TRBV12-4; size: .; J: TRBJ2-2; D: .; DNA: TGTGCCAGCACCGAATCTTTTGGGGGGACGGATAACACCGGGGAGCTGTTTTTT; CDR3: CASTESFGGTDNTGELFF
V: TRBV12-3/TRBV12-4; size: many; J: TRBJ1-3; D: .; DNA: TGTGCCAGCAGTTCAGGGCTCGGAAACACCATATATTTT; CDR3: CASSSGLGNTIYF
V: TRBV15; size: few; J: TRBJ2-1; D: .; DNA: TGTGCCACCAGCAGAGATAAGGGCCGATACAATGAGCAGTTCTTC; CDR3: CATSRDKGRYNEQFF
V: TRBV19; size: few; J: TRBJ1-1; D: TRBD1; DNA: TGTGCCGGACAGGGGCCGAACACTGAAGCTTTCTTT; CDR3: CAGQGPNTEAFF
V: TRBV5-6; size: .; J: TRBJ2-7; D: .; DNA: TGTGCCAGCAGCTTATGGTGGGACGAGCAGTACTTC; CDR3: CASSLWWDEQYF
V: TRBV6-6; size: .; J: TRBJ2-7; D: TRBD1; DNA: TGTGCCAGCAAACGGACAGGGCGCTCCTACGAGCAGTACTTC; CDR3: CASKRTGRSYEQYF
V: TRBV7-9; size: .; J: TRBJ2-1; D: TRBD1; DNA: TGTGCCAGCACGGGACAGGGACACAATGAGCAGTTCTTC; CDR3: CASTGQGHNEQFF
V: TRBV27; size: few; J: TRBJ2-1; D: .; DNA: TGTGCCAGCAGACTACTAGGAAGCTCCTACAATGAGCAGTTCTTC; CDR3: CASRLLGSSYNEQFF
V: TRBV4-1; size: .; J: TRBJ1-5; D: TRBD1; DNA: TGCGCCAGCAGCCAAGGCGACAGGGGCCGCACTCAGCGGCCCCAGCATTTT; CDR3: CASSQGDRGRTQRPQHF
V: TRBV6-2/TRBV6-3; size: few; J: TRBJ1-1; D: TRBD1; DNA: TGTGCCAGCAGTTACTCCGACGACAGGGGAACTGAAGCTTTCTTT; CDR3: CASSYSDDRGTEAFF
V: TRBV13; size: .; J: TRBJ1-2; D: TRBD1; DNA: TGTGCCAGCAGCTTTGACAGGGGAGTAAGGAATGGCTACACCTTC; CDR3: CASSFDRGVRNGYTF
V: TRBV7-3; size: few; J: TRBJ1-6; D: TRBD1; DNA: TGTGCCAGCAGCCCCCGGGACAGGATCTATAATTCACCCCTCCACTTT; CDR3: CASSPRDRIYNSPLHF
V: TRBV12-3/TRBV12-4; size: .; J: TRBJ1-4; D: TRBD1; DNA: TGTGCCAGCAGCCCACCGGGACAGAACGTTAATGAAAAACTGTTTTTT; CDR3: CASSPPGQNVNEKLFF
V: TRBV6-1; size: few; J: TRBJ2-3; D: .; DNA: TGTGCCAGCAGTGAAGCTCCCCCAGATACGCAGTATTTT; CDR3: CASSEAPPDTQYF
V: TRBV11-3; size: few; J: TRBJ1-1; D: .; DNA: TGTGCCAGCAGCTCCCAGGGCCAAATGAACACTGAAGCTTTCTTT; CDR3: CASSSQGQMNTEAFF
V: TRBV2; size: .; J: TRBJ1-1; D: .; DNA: TGTGCCAGCACCGAAGGAAGGACTGAAGCTTTCTTT; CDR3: CASTEGRTEAFF
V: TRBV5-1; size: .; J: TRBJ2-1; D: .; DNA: TGCGCCAGCAGCTCCGTAAGGGACCGATACAATGAGCAGTTCTTC; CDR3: CASSSVRDRYNEQFF
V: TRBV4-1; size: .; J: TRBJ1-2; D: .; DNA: TGCGCCAGCAGCCAAGTGGTCGGGTTGGGCTATGGCTACACCTTC; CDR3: CASSQVVGLGYGYTF
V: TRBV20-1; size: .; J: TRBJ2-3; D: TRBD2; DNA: TGCAGTGCGCCGGGAGAGCGGGGGCCTACAGATACGCAGTATTTT; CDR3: CSAPGERGPTDTQYF
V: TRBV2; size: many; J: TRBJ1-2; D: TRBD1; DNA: TGTGCCAGCAGTGGGGCCGGGACAGAGTATGGCTACACCTTC; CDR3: CASSGAGTEYGYTF
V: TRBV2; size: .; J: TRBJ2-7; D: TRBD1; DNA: TGTGCCAGCAGTTCGGGACAGGGTATCCTCGAGCAGTACTTC; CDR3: CASSSGQGILEQYF
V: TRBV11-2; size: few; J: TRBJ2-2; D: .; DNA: TGTGCCAGCCCCGACACCGCGAACACCGGGGAGCTGTTTTTT; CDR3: CASPDTANTGELFF
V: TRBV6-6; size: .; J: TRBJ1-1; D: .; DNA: TGTGCCAGCAGTTACTCGTTGGGGACTACTGAAGCTTTCTTT; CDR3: CASSYSLGTTEAFF
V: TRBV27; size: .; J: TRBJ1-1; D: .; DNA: TGTGCCAGCAGTTCCGCCCGTGGGTGGGTGAACACTGAAGCTTTCTTT; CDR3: CASSSARGWVNTEAFF
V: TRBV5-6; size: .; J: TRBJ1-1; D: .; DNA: TGTGCCAGCAGCTTGGTGCCAGGGGAAGTTGGAGCTTTCTTT; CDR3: CASSLVPGEVGAFF
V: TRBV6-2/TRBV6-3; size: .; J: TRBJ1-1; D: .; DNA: TGTGCCAGCAGCTTCACCTGGACTGAAGCTTTCTTT; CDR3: CASSFTWTEAFF
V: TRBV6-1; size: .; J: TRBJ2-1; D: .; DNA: TGTGCCAGCAGTTCTACTGGTCGGGGGCACTCCTACAATGAGCAGTTCTTC; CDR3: CASSSTGRGHSYNEQFF
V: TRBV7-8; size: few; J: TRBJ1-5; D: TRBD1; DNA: TGTGCCAGCAGCTCCCGGGACAGGGTTGGGCAGCCCCAGCATTTT; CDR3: CASSSRDRVGQPQHF
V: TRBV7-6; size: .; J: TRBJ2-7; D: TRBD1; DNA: TGTGTCAGCAGCTCGGGGACAGGGCCCTACGAGCAGTACTTC; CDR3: CVSSSGTGPYEQYF
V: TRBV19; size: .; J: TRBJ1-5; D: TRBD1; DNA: TGTGCCAGTAACGGACAGGGAAATCAGCCCCAGCATTTT; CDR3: CASNGQGNQPQHF
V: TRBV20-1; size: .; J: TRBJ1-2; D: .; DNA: TGCAGTGCTGAGGCTGGAGATAACCTTAACTATGGCTACACCTTC; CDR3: CSAEAGDNLNYGYTF
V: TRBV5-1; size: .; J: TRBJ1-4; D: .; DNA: TGCGCCAGCGCCTCTCCGGGGGCGGGTGAAAAACTGTTTTTT; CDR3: CASASPGAGEKLFF
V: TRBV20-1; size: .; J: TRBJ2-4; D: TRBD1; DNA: TGCAGTGCCCCGAGCCGGGACAGTAAAAACATTCAGTACTTC; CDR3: CSAPSRDSKNIQYF
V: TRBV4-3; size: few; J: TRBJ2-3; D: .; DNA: TGCGCCAGCAGCCAAGATAAAGGGGTCACTAGCACAGATACGCAGTATTTT; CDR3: CASSQDKGVTSTDTQYF
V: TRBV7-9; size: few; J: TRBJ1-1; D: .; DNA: TGTGCCAGCAGTTTGGGAACCCTGGGAGACACTGAAGCTTTCTTT; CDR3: CASSLGTLGDTEAFF
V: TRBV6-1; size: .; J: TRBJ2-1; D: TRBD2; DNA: TGTGCCAGCAGTTATAGCGGGGGAGCCCACAATGAGCAGTTCTTC; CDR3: CASSYSGGAHNEQFF
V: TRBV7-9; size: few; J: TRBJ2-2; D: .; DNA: TGTGCCAGCAGCCCGCCGGGGACGAACACCGGGGAGCTGTTTTTT; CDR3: CASSPPGTNTGELFF
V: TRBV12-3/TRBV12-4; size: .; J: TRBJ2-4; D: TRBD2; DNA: TGTGCCAGCAGTTTTTCTCTGGGGACTCCCCGGGACTATTTAAGTAGCATTCAGTACTTC; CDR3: CASSFSLGTPRDYLSSIQYF
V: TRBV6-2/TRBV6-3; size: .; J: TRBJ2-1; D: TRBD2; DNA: TGTGCCAGCAGTTACTCCCCCGCGGGGGGGTCCAATGAGCAGTTCTTC; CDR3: CASSYSPAGGSNEQFF
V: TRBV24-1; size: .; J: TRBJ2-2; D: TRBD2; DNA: TGTGCCACCAGTGATCCTGCGATCGAGCGGGGTATCGGGGAGCTGTTTTTT; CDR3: CATSDPAIERGIGELFF
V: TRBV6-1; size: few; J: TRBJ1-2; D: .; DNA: TGTGCCGCGGGGCCGGCCTATGGCTACACCTTC; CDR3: CAAGPAYGYTF
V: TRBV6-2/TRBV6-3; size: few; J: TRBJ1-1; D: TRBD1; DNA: TGTGCCAGCAGTTCCACGGTGATCCGGGACAGCAACACTGAAGCTTTCTTT; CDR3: CASSSTVIRDSNTEAFF
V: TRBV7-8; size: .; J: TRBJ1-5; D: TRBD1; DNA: TGTGCCAGCAGCTTCGGGGAAGGGACAGGGATTCAGCCCCAGCATTTT; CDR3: CASSFGEGTGIQPQHF
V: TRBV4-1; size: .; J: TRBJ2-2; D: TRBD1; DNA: TGCGCCAGCAGCCAAGGAGGGGGCGAGGCCGGGGAGCTGTTTTTT; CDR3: CASSQGGGEAGELFF